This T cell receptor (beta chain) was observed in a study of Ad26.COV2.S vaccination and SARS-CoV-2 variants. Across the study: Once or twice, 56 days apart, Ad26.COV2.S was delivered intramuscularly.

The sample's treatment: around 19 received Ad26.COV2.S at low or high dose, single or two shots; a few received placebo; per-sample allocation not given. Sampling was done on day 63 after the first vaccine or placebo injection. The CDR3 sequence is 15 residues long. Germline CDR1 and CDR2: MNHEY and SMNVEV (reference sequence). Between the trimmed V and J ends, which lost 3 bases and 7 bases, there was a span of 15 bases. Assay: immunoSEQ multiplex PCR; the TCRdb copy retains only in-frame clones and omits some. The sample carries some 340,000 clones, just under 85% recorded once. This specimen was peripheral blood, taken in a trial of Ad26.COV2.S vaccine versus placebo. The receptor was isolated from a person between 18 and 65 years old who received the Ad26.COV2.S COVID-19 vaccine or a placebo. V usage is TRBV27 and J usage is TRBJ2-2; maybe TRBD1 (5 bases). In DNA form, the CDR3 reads TGTGCCAGCAGTTTCTTGGGGCGCGTCAGCGGGGAGCTGTTTTTT. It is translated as CASSFLGRVSGELFF.